The entry below gives a single T cell receptor beta chain sequence along with its context. Here immunoSEQ multiplex PCR was the method, and the copy in TCRdb shows in-frame clones only, minus some. Counted here are 140,000 or so clones, approximately 90% occurring once; the ten biggest clones make up roughly 2.5%. These data come from a study of blood T cell repertoires in COVID-19. At the level of the study: PBMCs, B-cell-depleted T cells, or T cells provided the cDNA or gDNA that made up the material.

The sequence was obtained from a human donor with COVID-19, enrolled during active disease. The donor label of this sample is uncertain. Sequenced material: peripheral blood.

The DNA for the CDR3 is TGTGCCAGCAGCCCCGGGACAGGTCAGAAGAGGACCGGGGAGCTGTTTTTT. The encoded protein is CASSPGTGQKRTGELFF. This chain connects TRBV7-9 to TRBJ2-2, with 8 bases fitting TRBD1. V was clipped by 5 bases and J by 5 bases; unmatched bases: 13. Germline loops: CDR1 SEHNR, CDR2 FQNEAQ (reference sequence). The CDR3 sequence is 17 residues long.